These 31 T cell receptor beta chains share one sample of origin, sequenced in a study of cytomegalovirus exposure and HLA in healthy donors. The method was immunoSEQ multiplex PCR; TCRdb's version includes in-frame clones alone and lacks a portion of them. The table includes fewer than 250,000 clones, roughly 88% detected once. Sample: PBMCs. These receptors were collected from a woman aged 25 to 39 in good health and CMV-seropositive.

V usage is TRBV5-1 and J usage is TRBJ1-1, with unresolved D. V was cut by 0 bases and J by 6 bases, with 12 bases left in between. Per the germline V gene, CDR1 is SGHRS and CDR2 is YFSETQ. The CDR3 length is 14 residues. The CDR3 here is CASSLDPGSPEAFF. In DNA, the CDR3 is TGCGCCAGCAGCTTGGACCCGGGTTCGCCTGAAGCTTTCTTT.

This clone has only a few counts. The genes are TRBV7-3 and TRBJ2-7; no reliable D call. Germline CDR1 is SGHTA and CDR2 is FQGTGA. The V and J ends lost 0 bases and 5 bases respectively, with 8 bases between them. The CDR3 covers 13 residues. Written as DNA, the CDR3 is TGTGCCAGCAGCTTAACATTCCGGGACGAGCAGTACTTC. Its protein is CASSLTFRDEQYF.

The chain couples TRBV5-4 to TRBJ2-5; 7 nucleotides align to TRBD1. Trimming cost V 4 bases and J 3 bases; bases outside gene matches: 3. Germline V gene sequence: CDR1 SGHNT, CDR2 YYREEE (reference sequence). CDR3 length: 13 amino acids. The CDR3 region is CASSKGTEETQYF. In nucleotides, the CDR3 is TGTGCCAGCAGCAAAGGGACAGAAGAGACCCAGTACTTC.

This clone has more than one count but fewer than ten. The chain joins TRBV5-1 to TRBJ1-2, with D unclear. The ends were cut back, 0 bases at V and 7 bases at J, with 13 bases in the middle. Germline V gene sequence: CDR1 SGHRS, CDR2 YFSETQ. CDR3 length: 14 residues. The DNA for the CDR3 is TGCGCCAGCAGCTTGGCTACAGAACCTAGTGGCTACACCTTC. Translation gives CASSLATEPSGYTF.

In this sample, this clone turned up once. V is TRBV4-1 and J is TRBJ1-4; D unclear. This CDR3 has 13 amino acids. CDR1 and CDR2 from the germline V gene are MGHRA and YSYEKL. V lost 4 bases and J 15 bases, leaving 18 bases between the germline ends. Here the CDR3 DNA reads TGCGCCAGCAGCCGCCTAGTTCTCGAAAAGATGTTTTTT. Its translation: CASSRLVLEKMFF.

V usage is TRBV9 and J usage is TRBJ2-7, with D maybe TRBD2 (5 bases). V shed 0 bases and J shed 0 bases, with 13 bases lying between them. Germline V CDR1 and CDR2: SGDLS, YYNGEE. The CDR3 covers 16 residues. CDR3 in amino acids: CASSVGGGVSSYEQYF. Here the CDR3 DNA reads TGTGCCAGCAGCGTAGGCGGAGGTGTAAGCTCCTACGAGCAGTACTTC.

V usage is TRBV6-4 and J usage is TRBJ2-3; D gene ambiguous. V lost 4 bases, J lost 2 bases, and 10 bases lay in between. The CDR3 is 14 amino acids. The V gene's germline CDR1 is MRHNA and CDR2 SNTAGT. CDR3 sequence reads: CASSVAASTDTQYF. CDR3 nucleotide sequence: TGTGCCAGCAGTGTGGCGGCTTCCACAGATACGCAGTATTTT.

This clone was seen a handful of times. The rearrangement joins TRBV10-1 to TRBJ1-2, with TRBD1 matching over 10 bases. Looked up from germline, CDR1 is WNHNN and CDR2 is SYGVQD (reference sequence). V dropped 6 bases and J dropped 7; count of bases not matched to a gene: 5. The CDR3 is made up of 13 amino acids. CDR3: CASSRDRGSGYTF. The CDR3 DNA sequence: TGCGCCAGCAGCCGGGACAGGGGAAGTGGCTACACCTTC.

CDR3 in DNA: TGTGCCAGCAGTTCCAAAGGGAGGACAGTTTTCTCCTACGAGCAGTACTTC. Translated: CASSSKGRTVFSYEQYF. The chain uses TRBV27 and TRBJ2-7; TRBD1 or TRBD2 may be the D gene (6 bases each). Looked up from germline, CDR1 is MNHEY and CDR2 is SMNVEV (reference sequence). V gave up 4 bases and J gave up 0 bases, with 19 bases separating them. This CDR3 contains 17 residues.

The chain is built from TRBV12-1 and TRBJ2-7; whether TRBD1, the table's D call, matches the DNA was not checked. TRBV12-1 is annotated as a pseudogene. This CDR3 has 14 residues. The CDR3, as DNA: TGTGCCAGCAGCTTTGTGGACAGGTTTTACGAGCAGTACTTC. Protein: CASSFVDRFYEQYF.

The rearrangement links TRBV29-1 to TRBJ2-5; D not resolved. CDR1 is SQVTM and CDR2 is ANQGSEA in the germline V gene. The germline V and J ends were trimmed by 6 bases and 2 bases, with 4 bases remaining between them. CDR3 length: 10 amino acids. CDR3 sequence reads: CSVVQETQYF. The CDR3 DNA reads TGCAGCGTCGTACAAGAGACCCAGTACTTC. Supplemented by reference TRBV29-1 and TRBJ2-5, the full variable domain reads SAVISQKPSRDICQRGTSLTIQCQVDSQVTMMFWYRQQPGQSLTLIATANQGSEATYESGFVIDKFPISRPNLTFSTLTVSNMSPEDSSIYLCSVVQETQYFGPGTRLLVL.

CDR3 DNA sequence: TGTGCCAGCAGCCCCATACAGGATTACGCCTACGAGCAGTACTTC. Encoded protein: CASSPIQDYAYEQYF. The genes are TRBV7-8 and TRBJ2-7; TRBD1 might be the D (5 bases). Trimming took off 5 bases at V and 2 bases at J, with 16 bases between the two ends. Germline-derived CDR1 and CDR2 are SGHVS and FQNEAQ. The CDR3 totals 15 residues.

The CDR3 protein is CASSEAGNYGYTF. The CDR3 DNA reads as TGTGCCAGCAGTGAAGCAGGGAACTATGGCTACACCTTC. The chain is built from TRBV2 and TRBJ1-2; D gene ambiguous. This CDR3 region has 13 residues. CDR1 SNHLY and CDR2 FYNNEI come from the germline V gene. V shed 0 bases and J shed 2 bases, with 4 bases lying between them.

V gene TRBV30 combines with J gene TRBJ1-1; 9 nucleotides line up with TRBD1. Germline CDR1 and CDR2: GTSNPN and SVGIG (reference sequence). The CDR3 length is 18 residues. Trimming at V came to 1 base and at J to 4 bases, leaving 16 bases not matched to a gene. In DNA form, the CDR3 reads TGTGCCTGGAGTGCGTATCGAGCCGGGACAGGGTTGGTCACTGAAGCTTTCTTT. Amino acids: CAWSAYRAGTGLVTEAFF.

This chain uses TRBV5-1 with TRBJ1-2, with 7 bases aligning to TRBD1. V shed 0 bases, J shed 6 bases, and the junction held 2 bases outside the gene matches. This CDR3 has 13 residues. CDR1 is SGHRS and CDR2 is YFSETQ in the germline V gene. The CDR3 loop reads CASSLAGGDGYTF. In DNA form, the CDR3 reads TGCGCCAGCAGCTTGGCAGGGGGAGATGGCTACACCTTC.

This rearrangement joins TRBV4-3 to TRBJ2-1; D is unclear. The CDR3 totals 13 residues. V gave up 4 bases and J gave up 5 bases, with 9 bases separating them. CDR1 LGHNA and CDR2 YSLEER come from the germline V gene. CDR3 residues: CASSRQVDNEQFF. The DNA of the CDR3 is TGCGCCAGCAGCCGCCAGGTGGACAATGAGCAGTTCTTC.

This clone has ten or more counts. The rearrangement joins TRBV4-1 to TRBJ2-7; TRBD2 might be the D (5 bases). This CDR3 region has 18 residues. Trimming pared 1 base from V and 7 bases from J, leaving 26 bases between. In germline, CDR1 is MGHRA, CDR2 YSYEKL. Here the CDR3 DNA reads TGCGCCAGCAGCCAAGCCGACTTTATTCCGGGATCGGTACGGGAGCAGTACTTC. This encodes CASSQADFIPGSVREQYF.

A single count supports this clone. In DNA, the CDR3 is TGTGCCAGCAGCCCATACGGGGGAGGGCACGAGCAGTACTTC. This gives the protein CASSPYGGGHEQYF. The chain couples TRBV7-2 to TRBJ2-7; 7 positions match TRBD2. The germline V gene has CDR1 SGHTA and CDR2 FQGNSA. V lost 5 bases, J lost 5 bases, and 9 bases stayed unmatched. The CDR3 is 14 residues long.

V gene TRBV6-1 combines with J gene TRBJ2-7; TRBD1 matches 8 bases. Germline lookup yields CDR1 MNHNS and CDR2 SASEGT. The trim removed 1 base at V and 8 bases at J, leaving 13 bases unmatched. This CDR3 region has 16 residues. The DNA for the CDR3 is TGTGCCAGCAGTGAAGGGGGGACAGGTTGGGCTACGAAGCAGTACTTC. Encoded protein: CASSEGGTGWATKQYF.

The chain carries TRBV27 and TRBJ2-3; D ambiguous. Trimming left V 2 bases short and J 1 base short, with 10 bases between. This CDR3 has 15 amino acids. Germline-derived CDR1 and CDR2 are MNHEY and SMNVEV (reference sequence). The CDR3, as DNA: TGTGCCAGCAGTTTACCCCCCGGAGGCACAGATACGCAGTATTTT. Amino acid sequence: CASSLPPGGTDTQYF.

The CDR3 reads CASRHEGGPHREQFF. Here the CDR3 DNA reads TGTGCCAGCAGGCATGAAGGCGGGCCCCACAGGGAGCAGTTCTTC. The chain is built from TRBV27 and TRBJ2-1; possibly TRBD1 or TRBD2 for D (5 bases each). The V gene's germline CDR1 is MNHEY and CDR2 SMNVEV (reference sequence). Trimming left V 6 bases short and J 10 bases short, with 22 bases between. The CDR3 contains 15 residues.

The V and J genes are TRBV27 and TRBJ1-2; 7 bases match TRBD1. Germline trimming cut 7 bases from V and 0 bases from J; bases unmatched to any gene: 5. Germline values: CDR1 MNHEY, CDR2 SMNVEV (reference sequence). There are 14 residues in the CDR3. CDR3 loop: CASKSGGSNYGYTF. In DNA form, the CDR3 reads TGTGCCAGCAAATCAGGGGGTTCTAACTATGGCTACACCTTC.

This clone was recorded a few times. The rearrangement joins TRBV5-1 to TRBJ1-1; TRBD1 matches 7 bases. Germline CDR1 and CDR2: SGHRS and YFSETQ. The CDR3 spans 14 residues. Trimming removed 4 bases from V and 7 bases from J; junction bases left unmatched: 10. The CDR3 is CASSGIQGRFEAFF. As DNA, the CDR3 is TGCGCCAGCAGCGGGATACAGGGGAGGTTTGAAGCTTTCTTT.

This clone is a singleton in its sample. The rearrangement joins TRBV28 to TRBJ2-3, with unresolved D. Germline CDR1 is MDHEN and CDR2 is SYDVKM. With 3 bases removed from V and 3 bases from J, the gap between germline ends came to 10 bases. This CDR3 region has 14 residues. CDR3 bases: TGTGCCAGCAGTTTCTCGTCTAAGACAGATACGCAGTATTTT. Protein: CASSFSSKTDTQYF.

The chain is built from TRBV30 and TRBJ2-1, with no clear D. Per germline, CDR1 GTSNPN and CDR2 SVGIG (reference sequence). The CDR3 runs to 15 residues. The V end was cut by 6 bases, the J end by 4 bases, with 19 bases between. CDR3 in amino acids: CACLARGRGYNEQFF. The CDR3 DNA is TGTGCCTGCCTTGCGAGAGGACGAGGTTACAATGAGCAGTTCTTC.

This chain's CDR3 is CASSVASVRNTEAFF. DNA of the CDR3: TGTGCCAGCAGCGTAGCCTCAGTCCGGAACACTGAAGCTTTCTTT. This chain joins TRBV9 and TRBJ1-1; the D is unclear. Germline V gene data show CDR1 as SGDLS and CDR2 as YYNGEE. V was clipped by 0 bases and J by 1 base, with 10 bases between them. The CDR3 has 15 residues.

J is TRBJ2-7 and V is TRBV7-2; 10 nucleotides agree with TRBD2. Trimming removed 1 base from V and 4 bases from J; junction bases left unmatched: 4. Germline values: CDR1 SGHTA, CDR2 FQGNSA. This CDR3 region has 15 residues. The CDR3: CASSLEASGSYEQYF. In DNA form, the CDR3 reads TGTGCCAGCAGCTTAGAGGCTAGCGGGAGTTACGAGCAGTACTTC.

Here the CDR3 DNA reads TGTGCCAGCAGCTTTATGCGGGCGAGTGAGCAGTTCTTC. Amino acid sequence: CASSFMRASEQFF. The chain carries TRBV7-3 and TRBJ2-1; D is perhaps TRBD2 (5 bases). Germline CDR1 SGHTA, CDR2 FQGTGA. V lost 3 bases and J lost 9, with 12 bases in between. The length of the CDR3 is 13 residues.

The chain couples TRBV7-9 to TRBJ1-2; D is unresolved. This CDR3 contains 11 residues. Trimming removed 3 bases from V and 11 bases from J, with 10 bases in between. Germline lookup yields CDR1 SEHNR and CDR2 FQNEAQ (reference sequence). DNA of the CDR3: TGTGCCAGCAGCTTGGGTATCCGGTACACCTTC. Residues: CASSLGIRYTF.

The V call is TRBV25-1, the J call TRBJ2-7, with unresolved D. CDR1 is MGHDK, CDR2 SYGVNS, per germline. This CDR3 has 14 residues. V was shortened by 3 bases and J by 3 bases, with 12 bases between the two germline ends. CDR3 sequence reads: CASSDWRSYYEQYF. The CDR3 nucleotides read TGTGCCAGCAGTGATTGGCGGAGCTACTACGAGCAGTACTTC.

V usage is TRBV14 and J usage is TRBJ1-1; no clear D gene. Trimming stripped 2 bases from V and 5 bases from J, with 9 bases between. The CDR3 spans 13 residues. Germline V gene sequence: CDR1 SGHDN, CDR2 FVKESK. The CDR3 here is CASSQSRRTEAFF. CDR3 DNA sequence: TGTGCCAGCAGCCAAAGTAGGCGGACTGAAGCTTTCTTT.